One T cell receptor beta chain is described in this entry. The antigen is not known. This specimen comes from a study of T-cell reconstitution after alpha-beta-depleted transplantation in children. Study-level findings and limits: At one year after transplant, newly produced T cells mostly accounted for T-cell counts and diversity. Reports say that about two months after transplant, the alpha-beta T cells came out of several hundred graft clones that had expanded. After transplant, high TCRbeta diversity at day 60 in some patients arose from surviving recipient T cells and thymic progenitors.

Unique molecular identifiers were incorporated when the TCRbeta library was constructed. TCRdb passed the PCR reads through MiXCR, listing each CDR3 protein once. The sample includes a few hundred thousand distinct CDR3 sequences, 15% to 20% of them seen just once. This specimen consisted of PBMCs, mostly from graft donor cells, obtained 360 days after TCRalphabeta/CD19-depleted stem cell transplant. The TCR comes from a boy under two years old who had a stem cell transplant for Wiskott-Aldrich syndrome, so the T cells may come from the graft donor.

CDR3 sequence reads: CASSLMDPANEQFF. The CDR3 DNA follows: TGCGCCAGCAGCTTAATGGACCCAGCCAATGAGCAGTTCTTC. The chain links TRBV5-1 to TRBJ2-1, with D hard to call. V was clipped by 2 bases and J by 6 bases, with 12 bases between them. The germline CDR1 and CDR2 sequences are SGHRS and YFSETQ. This CDR3 has 14 amino acids.